This is a list of T cell receptor beta chains from one sample in a study of regulatory T cells in long-lasting Graves disease. In TCRdb, the multiplex PCR reads were re-called with MiXCR into one record per CDR3 protein. The profile shows 600,000 to 800,000 distinct CDR3 sequences, 30% of them singletons. The sequencing here drew on peripheral blood mononuclear cells (PBMCs), taken when the disease was refractory, from a patient treated with antithyroid drugs. The receptors were gathered from a female donor with Graves disease. Each CDR3 is given with its conserved first and last residue. Only part of the rows carry a size: once, few, many, or a class if the clone is expanded.

clone_size: -
j_call: TRBJ2-7
v_call: TRBV27
cdr3_aa: CASSSPLSEQYF

clone_size: few
j_call: TRBJ1-1
v_call: TRBV6-1
cdr3_aa: CASSPTTGGLNTEAFF

clone_size: few
j_call: TRBJ1-1
v_call: TRBV12-3/TRBV12-4
cdr3_aa: CASRLEARDTEAFF

clone_size: -
j_call: TRBJ2-2
v_call: TRBV6-2/TRBV6-3
cdr3_aa: CASRTTGWAHTGELFF

clone_size: -
j_call: TRBJ2-5
v_call: TRBV6-1
cdr3_aa: CASFIGRSGQETQYF

clone_size: many
j_call: TRBJ1-2
v_call: TRBV2
cdr3_aa: CASRERTVPNYGYTF

clone_size: -
j_call: TRBJ2-2
v_call: TRBV6-1
cdr3_aa: CASSRTSGDTHTGELFF

clone_size: many
j_call: TRBJ1-4
v_call: TRBV2
cdr3_aa: CASGRDRGNEKLFF

clone_size: -
j_call: TRBJ1-4
v_call: TRBV11-2
cdr3_aa: CASSFITPGGNEKLFF

clone_size: few
j_call: TRBJ2-7
v_call: TRBV10-3
cdr3_aa: CAISETSGSDEQYF

clone_size: few
j_call: TRBJ1-2
v_call: TRBV9
cdr3_aa: CASSVEGSANYGYTF

clone_size: -
j_call: TRBJ1-3
v_call: TRBV29-1
cdr3_aa: CSVVGPGNTIYF

clone_size: -
j_call: TRBJ1-1
v_call: TRBV5-6
cdr3_aa: CASSLRDRGLNTEAFF

clone_size: -
j_call: TRBJ1-4
v_call: TRBV20-1
cdr3_aa: CSARSHRVEKLFF

clone_size: many
j_call: TRBJ1-5
v_call: TRBV6-2/TRBV6-3
cdr3_aa: CASSEGVGAADIREPQHF

clone_size: many
j_call: TRBJ1-1
v_call: TRBV29-1
cdr3_aa: CSVETTGIAEAFF

clone_size: many
j_call: TRBJ1-2
v_call: TRBV28
cdr3_aa: CASRLNYGYTF

clone_size: -
j_call: TRBJ1-3
v_call: TRBV6-1
cdr3_aa: CASSPRSSSGNTIYF

clone_size: -
j_call: TRBJ2-7
v_call: TRBV20-1
cdr3_aa: CSARSASSYEQYF

clone_size: few
j_call: TRBJ2-7
v_call: TRBV4-1
cdr3_aa: CASSQAVNNYEQYF

clone_size: -
j_call: TRBJ1-6
v_call: TRBV14
cdr3_aa: CASSQDRSRLNNSPLHF

clone_size: many
j_call: TRBJ2-5
v_call: TRBV11-2
cdr3_aa: CASSLGLRGEETQYF

clone_size: -
j_call: TRBJ2-7
v_call: TRBV6-1
cdr3_aa: CASNQQGDYEQYF

clone_size: few
j_call: TRBJ2-7
v_call: TRBV9
cdr3_aa: CASSVLLIGDRVDEQYF

clone_size: many
j_call: TRBJ1-5
v_call: TRBV2
cdr3_aa: CASSDQGDRSNQPQHF

clone_size: -
j_call: TRBJ2-7
v_call: TRBV12-5
cdr3_aa: CASGKDRENRNEQYF

clone_size: -
j_call: TRBJ2-4
v_call: TRBV6-1
cdr3_aa: CASSEFPAGGSNKNIQYF

clone_size: few
j_call: TRBJ1-2
v_call: TRBV6-1
cdr3_aa: CASSEHTGSPKRYGYTF

clone_size: few
j_call: TRBJ1-4
v_call: TRBV20-1
cdr3_aa: CSARWSGWGEKLFF

clone_size: few
j_call: TRBJ2-2
v_call: TRBV27
cdr3_aa: CASSPLGTAGVVDAGELFF

clone_size: few
j_call: TRBJ2-7
v_call: TRBV12-3/TRBV12-4
cdr3_aa: CASGSRGRGGSASYEQYF

clone_size: -
j_call: TRBJ2-5
v_call: TRBV4-2
cdr3_aa: CASSQGGEGGETQYF

clone_size: -
j_call: TRBJ2-1
v_call: TRBV5-1
cdr3_aa: CASSLGGTRGYNEQFF

clone_size: few
j_call: TRBJ1-4
v_call: TRBV6-1
cdr3_aa: CASSEALGVANEKLFF

clone_size: -
j_call: TRBJ1-1
v_call: TRBV6-1
cdr3_aa: CASSETTPLNTEAFF

clone_size: few
j_call: TRBJ2-2
v_call: TRBV20-1
cdr3_aa: CSARISGNTGELFF

clone_size: many
j_call: TRBJ1-6
v_call: TRBV6-5
cdr3_aa: CASSYDKYNSPLHF

clone_size: many
j_call: TRBJ2-7
v_call: TRBV27
cdr3_aa: CASSPMRARTHEQYF

clone_size: few
j_call: TRBJ1-1
v_call: TRBV5-1
cdr3_aa: CASSLMRAQAFF

clone_size: -
j_call: TRBJ1-2
v_call: TRBV7-9
cdr3_aa: CASSIPRRDSDNYGYTF

clone_size: -
j_call: TRBJ1-4
v_call: TRBV7-9
cdr3_aa: CASSFLGEKLFF

clone_size: -
j_call: TRBJ2-6
v_call: TRBV5-1
cdr3_aa: CASRSGTVPSGANVLTF

clone_size: -
j_call: TRBJ1-6
v_call: TRBV6-2/TRBV6-3
cdr3_aa: CASSETDYNSPLHF

clone_size: -
j_call: TRBJ1-2
v_call: TRBV27
cdr3_aa: CASSQQSNYGYTF

clone_size: few
j_call: TRBJ1-2
v_call: TRBV25-1
cdr3_aa: CASTPGVGGYTF

clone_size: -
j_call: TRBJ1-1
v_call: TRBV12-3/TRBV12-4
cdr3_aa: CASSPGKVPGSAEAFF

clone_size: -
j_call: TRBJ2-4
v_call: TRBV6-1
cdr3_aa: CASSRELARTLAKNIQYF

clone_size: -
j_call: TRBJ1-4
v_call: TRBV7-9
cdr3_aa: CASSSDRAGTNEKLFF

clone_size: -
j_call: TRBJ1-2
v_call: TRBV19
cdr3_aa: CASGGGALSNYGYTF

clone_size: many
j_call: TRBJ2-7
v_call: TRBV11-2
cdr3_aa: CASSLVRRTYEQYF

clone_size: many
j_call: TRBJ1-5
v_call: TRBV6-5
cdr3_aa: CASSYSRGQGNQPQHF

clone_size: many
j_call: TRBJ1-5
v_call: TRBV6-1
cdr3_aa: CASSFDRFNQPQHF

clone_size: many
j_call: TRBJ1-1
v_call: TRBV2
cdr3_aa: CASSEGGQGNTEAFF

clone_size: many
j_call: TRBJ1-1
v_call: TRBV7-9
cdr3_aa: CASRSGHDGHTEAFF

clone_size: once
j_call: TRBJ2-5
v_call: TRBV3-1
cdr3_aa: CASSQDLWPQETQYF

clone_size: many
j_call: TRBJ2-7
v_call: TRBV2
cdr3_aa: CAIRTSGEVIYEQYF

clone_size: many
j_call: TRBJ1-2
v_call: TRBV6-1
cdr3_aa: CAISSSRGGYTF